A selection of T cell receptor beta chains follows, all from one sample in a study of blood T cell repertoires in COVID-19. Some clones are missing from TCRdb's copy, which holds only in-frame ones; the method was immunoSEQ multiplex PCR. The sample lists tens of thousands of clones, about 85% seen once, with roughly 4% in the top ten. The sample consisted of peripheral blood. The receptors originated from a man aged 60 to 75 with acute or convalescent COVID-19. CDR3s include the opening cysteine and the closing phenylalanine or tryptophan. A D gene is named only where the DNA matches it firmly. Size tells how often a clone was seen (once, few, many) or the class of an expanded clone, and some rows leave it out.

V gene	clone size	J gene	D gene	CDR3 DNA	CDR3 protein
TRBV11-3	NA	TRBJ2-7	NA	TGTGCCAGCAGCTTAGGGGGACAAGCTTACGAGCAGTACTTC	CASSLGGQAYEQYF
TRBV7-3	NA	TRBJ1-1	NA	TGTGCCAGCAGCTTAAGGGGGGAGGGTAACACTGAAGCTTTCTTT	CASSLRGEGNTEAFF
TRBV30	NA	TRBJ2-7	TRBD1	TGTGCCTGGACGACAGGGGGAAGGTACGAGCAGTACTTC	CAWTTGGRYEQYF
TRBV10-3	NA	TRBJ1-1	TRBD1	TGTGCCATCAGATACGGGACAGGGAACACTGAAGCTTTCTTT	CAIRYGTGNTEAFF
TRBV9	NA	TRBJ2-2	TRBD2	TGTGCCAGCAGCGTAGCGGTAGCGGGGGCTCTGAACACCGGGGAGCTGTTTTTT	CASSVAVAGALNTGELFF
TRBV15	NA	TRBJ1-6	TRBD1	TGTGCCACCAGCAGGGACAGGTCTTCACCCCTCCACTTT	CATSRDRSSPLHF
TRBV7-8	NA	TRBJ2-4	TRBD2	TGTGCCAGCAGCTTATCTTCGCTAGCGGGAGGTGGTACGGCCAAAAACATTCAGTACTTC	CASSLSSLAGGGTAKNIQYF
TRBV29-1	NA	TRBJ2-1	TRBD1	TGCAGCGTTGAAACGGGGCAGGGGGTAGGTGAGCAGTTCTTC	CSVETGQGVGEQFF
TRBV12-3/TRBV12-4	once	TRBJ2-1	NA	TGTGCCAGCAGTTTTGAAGCGGGTGAGCAGTTCTTC	CASSFEAGEQFF
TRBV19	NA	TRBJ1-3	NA	TGTGCCAGTAGCAATACCAGGAGGGCCGGAAACACCATATATTTT	CASSNTRRAGNTIYF
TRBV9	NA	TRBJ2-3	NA	TGTGCCAGCAGCGCGGGTCCCCTCCCAGATACGCAGTATTTT	CASSAGPLPDTQYF
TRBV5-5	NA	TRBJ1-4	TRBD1	TGTGCCAGCAGCTCGACCGGGACAGCTAATGAAAAACTGTTTTTT	CASSSTGTANEKLFF
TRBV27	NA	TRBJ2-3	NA	TGTGCCAGCAGGGACTCCTGGAGAGATACGCAGTATTTT	CASRDSWRDTQYF
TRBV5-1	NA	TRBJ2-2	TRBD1	TGCGCCAGCAGCTTGACGACAGGGGGCCACACCGGGGAGCTGTTTTTT	CASSLTTGGHTGELFF
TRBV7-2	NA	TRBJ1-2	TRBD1	TGTGCCAGCAGCCAAGGGACAGGGGTATCAGGGCATGGCTACACCTTC	CASSQGTGVSGHGYTF
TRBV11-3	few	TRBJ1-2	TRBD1	TGTGCCAGCAGCCTAGGCTCCGGGACAGGGGTTAACTATGGCTACACCTTC	CASSLGSGTGVNYGYTF